This is a list of T cell receptor beta chains from one sample in a study of regulatory T cells in long-lasting Graves disease. TCRdb ran MiXCR on the multiplex PCR reads and lists one entry per CDR3 protein. The data show 350,000 to 550,000 distinct CDR3 sequences, roughly 15% seen once. The sample was also reused in another study, on T cells in Graves' hyperthyroidism and ophthalmopathy.

Sequencing was performed on peripheral blood mononuclear cells (PBMCs), taken at new diagnosis, from a patient treated with antithyroid drugs. These receptors all come from a woman between 50 and 59 years old with Graves disease. The CDR3 runs from the conserved cysteine through the conserved F or W. The D gene is left open where the match is weak. Clone sizes are given selectively: once, few, many, or a class where the clone is expanded.

v_call	d_call	j_call	clone_size	cdr3_aa	cdr3_nt
TRBV7-9	TRBD1	TRBJ2-7	many	CASSLGRARQGSNEQYF	TGTGCCAGCAGCTTAGGGCGAGCAAGACAGGGGTCCAACGAGCAGTACTTC
TRBV30	TRBD1	TRBJ1-5	many	CAWSLEGAQPQHF	TGTGCCTGGAGTTTGGAGGGGGCTCAGCCCCAGCATTTT
TRBV30	TRBD1	TRBJ1-5	many	CAWSPVTGRSNQPQHF	TGTGCCTGGAGTCCTGTGACAGGGCGTAGCAATCAGCCCCAGCATTTT
TRBV28	-	TRBJ2-1	many	CATVGNEQFF	TGTGCCACCGTAGGCAATGAGCAGTTCTTC
TRBV9	TRBD2	TRBJ2-5	-	CASSAGLVGNSETQYF	TGTGCCAGCAGCGCGGGACTAGTAGGTAATTCAGAGACCCAGTACTTC
TRBV3-1	TRBD2	TRBJ2-7	many	CASSQGGRANEQYF	TGTGCCAGCAGCCAAGGCGGGAGGGCCAACGAGCAGTACTTC
TRBV28	-	TRBJ1-1	many	CASRTGRGDTEAFF	TGTGCCAGCAGAACGGGGCGGGGTGACACTGAAGCTTTCTTT
TRBV5-1	-	TRBJ1-4	-	CASAGRASEKLFF	TGCGCCAGCGCCGGGAGGGCGAGTGAAAAACTGTTTTTT
TRBV5-1	TRBD1	TRBJ1-5	many	CASTGTGANQPQHF	TGCGCCAGCACAGGGACAGGAGCCAATCAGCCCCAGCATTTT
TRBV7-9	-	TRBJ1-1	many	CASSSVRTKSGTEAFF	TGTGCCAGCAGCTCCGTTAGGACTAAGTCAGGCACTGAAGCTTTCTTT
TRBV7-2	-	TRBJ2-7	few	CASSLGAVAYEQYF	TGTGCCAGCAGCTTAGGAGCGGTGGCCTACGAGCAGTACTTC
TRBV27	-	TRBJ1-5	many	CASSQRGNNQPQHF	TGTGCCAGCAGCCAACGGGGGAACAATCAGCCCCAGCATTTT
TRBV24-1	TRBD2	TRBJ2-1	many	CATSDFSGRSYNEQFF	TGTGCCACCAGTGATTTCAGCGGGAGGTCCTACAATGAGCAGTTCTTC
TRBV19	-	TRBJ2-7	many	CASSIRGLSYEQYF	TGTGCCAGTAGTATTAGGGGACTCTCCTACGAGCAGTACTTC
TRBV28	-	TRBJ1-4	-	CASSYKVEKLFF	TGTGCCAGCAGTTACAAGGTTGAAAAACTGTTTTTT
TRBV5-1	TRBD2	TRBJ2-3	-	CASSFFPPDSSGESTDTQYF	TGCGCCAGCAGCTTCTTTCCGCCGGATTCTAGCGGGGAAAGCACAGATACGCAGTATTTT
TRBV5-1	-	TRBJ2-1	few	CASSFRRVIYEQFF	TGCGCCAGCAGCTTTAGGAGAGTAATCTATGAGCAGTTCTTC
TRBV7-9	-	TRBJ2-3	-	CASSENTGTQYF	TGTGCCAGCAGCGAAAACACAGGTACGCAGTATTTT
TRBV6-5	-	TRBJ1-2	many	CASSYSRRIGRDYTF	TGTGCCAGCAGTTACTCGAGGAGAATAGGAAGGGACTACACCTTC
TRBV10-3	-	TRBJ2-7	many	CAISEGAISNEQYF	TGTGCCATCAGTGAGGGGGCCATTTCCAACGAGCAGTACTTC
TRBV20-1	-	TRBJ2-7	few	CSASGLSSADYEQYF	TGCAGTGCTAGCGGTTTGTCTAGCGCGGACTACGAGCAGTACTTC
TRBV2	TRBD2	TRBJ2-1	many	CASSGQGLAGAPGFF	TGTGCCAGCAGTGGCCAGGGACTAGCGGGAGCACCAGGGTTCTTC
TRBV13	TRBD2	TRBJ2-3	few	CASSTHRTSGRVGTDTQYF	TGTGCCAGCAGCACCCACCGGACTAGCGGGAGGGTCGGGACAGATACGCAGTATTTT
TRBV12-3/TRBV12-4	-	TRBJ2-7	many	CASSQTLYEQYF	TGTGCCAGCAGTCAAACACTGTACGAGCAGTACTTC
TRBV6-5	-	TRBJ2-2	few	CASSYRPAGELFF	TGTGCCAGCAGTTATCGGCCGGCCGGGGAGCTGTTTTTT
TRBV28	TRBD1	TRBJ2-3	many	CASTRPGQYTDTQYF	TGTGCCAGCACCCGACCGGGACAGTACACAGATACGCAGTATTTT
TRBV10-3	TRBD2	TRBJ2-7	many	CAISLAGTYEQYF	TGTGCCATCAGCTTAGCGGGAACCTACGAGCAGTACTTC
TRBV6-2/TRBV6-3	-	TRBJ1-5	many	CASSYARTQDNQPQHF	TGTGCCAGCAGTTACGCTAGGACTCAAGACAATCAGCCCCAGCATTTT
TRBV7-8	TRBD1	TRBJ2-7	few	CASSLRGQGISYEQYF	TGTGCCAGCAGCTTACGCGGACAGGGTATTTCCTACGAGCAGTACTTC
TRBV19	TRBD1	TRBJ2-7	few	CASSPQGALYEQYF	TGTGCCAGTAGTCCGCAGGGGGCTTTATACGAGCAGTACTTC
TRBV5-1	-	TRBJ2-3	many	CASSLAAKADTQYF	TGTGCCAGCAGCTTGGCAGCGAAGGCAGATACGCAGTATTTT
TRBV7-2	TRBD2	TRBJ2-1	many	CASSRNGAGGLVEQFF	TGTGCCAGCAGCAGGAATGGCGCGGGAGGGCTGGTTGAGCAGTTCTTC
TRBV27	-	TRBJ1-4	many	CASSLGGAAEKLFF	TGTGCCAGCAGTTTAGGGGGCGCGGCTGAAAAACTGTTTTTT
TRBV28	-	TRBJ2-7	many	CASRREAAYEQYF	TGTGCCAGCCGCAGGGAGGCCGCCTACGAGCAGTACTTC
TRBV28	TRBD2	TRBJ2-7	few	CASSLSAGLAGAPGYEQYF	TGTGCCAGCAGTTTAAGTGCTGGGCTAGCGGGAGCTCCGGGGTACGAGCAGTACTTC
TRBV28	-	TRBJ2-3	many	CASSFTRDTDTQYF	TGTGCCAGCAGTTTCACACGGGACACAGATACGCAGTATTTT
TRBV30	-	TRBJ1-6	many	CAWNDGDSPLHF	TGTGCCTGGAACGATGGGGATTCACCCCTCCACTTT
TRBV19	-	TRBJ1-1	few	CASSMSPTTSLRGAFF	TGTGCCAGTAGTATGAGTCCGACGACCAGCCTGAGGGGAGCTTTCTTT